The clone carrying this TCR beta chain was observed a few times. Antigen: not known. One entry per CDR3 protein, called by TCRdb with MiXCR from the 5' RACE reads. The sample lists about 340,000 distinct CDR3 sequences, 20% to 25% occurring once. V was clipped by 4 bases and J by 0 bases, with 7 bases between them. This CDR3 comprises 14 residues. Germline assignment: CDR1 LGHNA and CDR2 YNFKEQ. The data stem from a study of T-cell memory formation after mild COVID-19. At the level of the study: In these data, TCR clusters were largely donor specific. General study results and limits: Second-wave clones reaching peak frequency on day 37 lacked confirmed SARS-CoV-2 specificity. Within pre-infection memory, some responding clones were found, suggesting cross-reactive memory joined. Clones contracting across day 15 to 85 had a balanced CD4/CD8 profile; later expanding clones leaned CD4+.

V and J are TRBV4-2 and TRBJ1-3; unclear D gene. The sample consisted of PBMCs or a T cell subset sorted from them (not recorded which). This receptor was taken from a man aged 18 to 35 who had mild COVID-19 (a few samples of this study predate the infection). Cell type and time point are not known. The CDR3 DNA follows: TGTGCCAGCAGCCCCGGAGACTCTGGAAACACCATATATTTT. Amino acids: CASSPGDSGNTIYF.